The clone carrying this TCR beta chain was counted between two and nine times. Its antigen is not known. These data originate in a study of T-cell reconstitution after alpha-beta-depleted transplantation in children. Study observations and caveats: By about two months after transplant, alpha-beta T cells reportedly arose from several hundred graft clones that had expanded. A year had passed since transplant, and T-cell counts and diversity by then came mostly from newly produced T cells.

TCRbeta library preparation incorporated unique molecular identifiers. A single record per CDR3 protein comes from TCRdb applying MiXCR to the PCR reads. The profile shows some 100,000 distinct CDR3 sequences, 20% to 25% of them singletons. V gave up 7 bases and J gave up 1 base, with 16 bases separating them. CDR1 is MDHEN and CDR2 is SYDVKM in the germline V gene. The CDR3 loop spans 15 amino acids. The sequences come from PBMCs, collected before TCRalphabeta/CD19-depleted stem cell transplant. The origin of this receptor is a boy younger than 10 with acute lymphoblastic leukemia, due to receive a stem cell transplant. The V call is TRBV28, the J call TRBJ1-1, with a weak D call TRBD1 (5 bases). CDR3 coding DNA: TGTGCCAGCAACAAACAGGCCCTAGGGAACACTGAAGCTTTCTTT. It encodes CASNKQALGNTEAFF.